A single sample gave rise to the 32 T cell receptor beta chains below, sequenced in a study of blood T cell repertoires in COVID-19. TCRdb keeps only in-frame clones here, not all; method: immunoSEQ multiplex PCR. The table shows roughly 100,000 clones, with roughly 89% occurring only once. Material: peripheral blood. Receptors were obtained from a woman aged 45-65 years with COVID-19, enrolled during active disease.

The chain's CDR3 is CASSQVPLQGSTGELFF. The CDR3 region has the DNA TGTGCCAGCAGCCAAGTTCCGTTACAGGGCTCCACCGGGGAGCTGTTTTTT. The chain has TRBV14 and TRBJ2-2, with D possibly being TRBD1 (6 bases). V lost 1 base to trimming and J lost 4 bases, with 16 bases between them. CDR1 and CDR2 from the germline V gene are SGHDN and FVKESK. The CDR3 runs 17 residues.

The gene calls are TRBV3-1 (or the pseudogene TRBV3-2) and TRBJ1-5, with D perhaps TRBD1 (5 bases). The CDR3 extends over 14 amino acids. The V end was cut by 6 bases, the J end by 5 bases, with 14 bases between. Germline V gives CDR1 LGHDT, CDR2 YNNKEL (reference sequence). This CDR3 is CASSPGRADQPQHF. Here the CDR3 DNA reads TGTGCCAGCAGTCCCGGCAGGGCGGATCAGCCCCAGCATTTT.

The chain joins TRBV5-6 to TRBJ2-7, with D possibly being TRBD1 (5 bases). Trimming stripped 0 bases from V and 4 bases from J, with 11 bases between. The length of the CDR3 is 14 residues. Germline V gene sequence: CDR1 SGHDT, CDR2 YYEEEE. The CDR3 reads CASSLAGATYEQYF. The CDR3 DNA is TGTGCCAGCAGCTTGGCTGGGGCGACTTACGAGCAGTACTTC.

The J gene is TRBJ2-7, the V gene TRBV13; 7 nucleotides line up with TRBD1. The germline gives CDR1 PRHDT, CDR2 FYEKMQ (reference sequence). The CDR3 totals 15 residues. Trimming took 3 bases from V and 3 from J; bases not matched to a gene: 8. CDR3 nucleotides: TGTGCCAGCAGCTTCGAGGGGGCAGGTCTCTACGAGCAGTACGTC. It translates to CASSFEGAGLYEQYV.

The CDR3 loop is CATSRDQGSPLHF. As DNA, the CDR3 is TGTGCCACCAGCAGAGATCAGGGGTCACCCCTCCACTTT. V is TRBV15 and J is TRBJ1-6; the D gene is possibly TRBD1 (6 bases). Trimming stripped 0 bases from V and 10 bases from J, with 7 bases between. This CDR3 has 13 amino acids. Germline V gene data show CDR1 as LNHNV and CDR2 as YYDKDF (reference sequence).

V and J are TRBV7-8 and TRBJ2-7, with D possibly being TRBD2 (6 bases). CDR3 length: 14 residues. Trimming took off 4 bases at V and 3 bases at J, with 13 bases between the two ends. CDR1 SGHVS and CDR2 FQNEAQ come from the germline V gene. CDR3 region: CASSYSGGHYEQYV. The CDR3 DNA reads TGTGCCAGCAGCTATAGCGGAGGGCACTACGAGCAGTACGTC.

This clone occurred a few times. This sequence joins TRBV28 and TRBJ1-6; D gene ambiguous. Between the trimmed V and J ends, which lost 6 bases and 8 bases, there was a span of 14 bases. Germline V gene data show CDR1 as MDHEN and CDR2 as SYDVKM. There are 14 residues in the CDR3. This CDR3 reads CASREEVGDSPLHF. The CDR3 coding sequence is TGTGCCAGCAGGGAGGAAGTGGGTGATTCACCCCTCCACTTT.

The chain carries TRBV2 and TRBJ2-4; D is uncertain. The ends were cut back, 5 bases at V and 0 bases at J, with 11 bases in the middle. In germline, CDR1 is SNHLY, CDR2 FYNNEI. This CDR3 spans 15 amino acids. The chain's CDR3 is CASSPDIAAKNIQYF. CDR3 DNA sequence: TGTGCCAGCAGTCCCGACATCGCAGCCAAAAACATTCAGTACTTC.

Written as DNA, the CDR3 is TGTGCCAGCAGTTACAGTCGGTTGGACACCGGGGAGCTGTTTTTT. It translates to CASSYSRLDTGELFF. The chain couples TRBV6-6 to TRBJ2-2; no reliable D call. Germline values: CDR1 MNHNY, CDR2 SVGAGI (reference sequence). The CDR3 covers 15 residues. Trimming stripped 2 bases from V and 3 bases from J, with 10 bases between.

This chain uses TRBV28 with TRBJ2-3, with D perhaps matching TRBD2 (7 bases). With 2 bases removed from V and 1 base from J, the gap between germline ends came to 13 bases. Germline CDR1 MDHEN, CDR2 SYDVKM. CDR3 length: 16 amino acids. The CDR3 spells CASSLKGGGRTDTQYF. DNA of the CDR3: TGTGCCAGCAGTTTAAAGGGGGGGGGCCGCACAGATACGCAGTATTTT.

The chain joins TRBV11-3 to TRBJ1-2; 7 bases are shared with TRBD1. J lost 5 bases, V lost 5 bases, and 8 bases had no gene match. CDR1 SGHNT and CDR2 YENEEA come from the germline V gene. The CDR3 spans 14 residues. CDR3: CASSTGQERYGYTF. The CDR3 nucleotides read TGTGCCAGCAGCACAGGACAGGAGAGATATGGCTACACCTTC.

The V and J genes are TRBV2 and TRBJ2-7, with 8 bases aligning to TRBD1. CDR3 size: 14 residues. Germline V gene lookup returns CDR1 SNHLY and CDR2 FYNNEI. Germline trimming cut 4 bases from V and 7 bases from J; bases unmatched to any gene: 9. CDR3 nucleotides: TGTGCCAGCAGTGCCGGACAGGGAGAAAGGGAGCAGTACGTC. Translation: CASSAGQGEREQYV.

The genes are TRBV12-3 or TRBV12-4 and TRBJ1-1; D remains unclear. The CDR3 is 13 residues long. Trimming removed 3 bases from V and 1 base from J, with 6 bases in between. The CDR3 reads CASSFGGNTEAFF. CDR3 in DNA: TGTGCCAGCAGTTTCGGAGGGAACACTGAAGCTTTCTTT.

The CDR3 loop is CASSQGPKNTQYF. The CDR3 DNA reads as TGTGCCAGCAGCCAAGGCCCTAAAAATACGCAGTATTTT. The chain is built from TRBV3-1 (or the pseudogene TRBV3-2) and TRBJ2-3; no reliable D call. The CDR3 runs 13 residues. The V gene's germline CDR1 is LGHDT and CDR2 YNNKEL (reference sequence). V was shortened by 1 base and J by 7 bases, with 9 bases between the two germline ends.

The CDR3: CASSLMGGPSYEQYV. The CDR3 DNA reads as TGTGCCAGCAGCTTAATGGGGGGGCCAAGCTACGAGCAGTACGTC. V usage is TRBV7-2 and J usage is TRBJ2-7, with D maybe TRBD2 (7 bases). The CDR3 has 15 residues. V was shortened by 2 bases and J by 3 bases, with 14 bases between the two germline ends. CDR1 and CDR2 from the germline V gene are SGHTA and FQGNSA.

The gene calls are TRBV11-3 and TRBJ2-3; D unresolved. The CDR3 contains 17 residues. Trimming removed 1 base at V and 0 bases at J, with 14 bases between. The germline V gene encodes CDR1 SGHNT and CDR2 YENEEA. The CDR3 DNA reads as TGTGCCAGCAGCTTAGCTGTCAGATCGTCTAGCACAGATACGCAGTATTTT. It encodes CASSLAVRSSSTDTQYF.

This sequence joins TRBV6-1 and TRBJ2-1, with 7 bases identical to TRBD2. Germline lookup yields CDR1 MNHNS and CDR2 SASEGT. The length of the CDR3 is 13 residues. With V trimmed by 8 bases and J by 4 bases, 5 bases remained unmatched. CDR3 residues: CASRLADYNEQFF. CDR3 bases: TGTGCCAGCCGGCTAGCGGATTACAATGAGCAGTTCTTC.

The chain couples TRBV27 to TRBJ1-2, with 9 nucleotides matching TRBD1. J lost 5 bases, V lost 2 bases, and 3 bases had no gene match. Germline V gene sequence: CDR1 MNHEY, CDR2 SMNVEV (reference sequence). This CDR3 comprises 14 residues. The CDR3 bases are TGTGCCAGCAGTTTAACAGGGGGCTGGTATGGCTACACCTTC. It encodes CASSLTGGWYGYTF.

V usage is TRBV2 and J usage is TRBJ1-1, with a possible D match to TRBD1 (6 bases). This CDR3 has 16 residues. The V end lost 5 bases, the J end lost 0 bases, and 16 bases lay between the germline ends. Germline-derived CDR1 and CDR2 are SNHLY and FYNNEI. Here the CDR3 DNA reads TGTGCCAGCAGTCCATTAAGGACAGCACTGAACACTGAAGCTTTCTTT. It codes for CASSPLRTALNTEAFF.

This clone showed up just once. This sequence joins TRBV5-1 and TRBJ2-1, with TRBD2 matching over 10 bases. The CDR3 covers 16 residues. Trimming took 0 bases from V and 6 from J; bases not matched to a gene: 6. In germline, CDR1 is SGHRS, CDR2 YFSETQ. The CDR3 coding sequence is TGCGCCAGCAGCTTGGTCCTAGCGGGGGCCTTCAATGAGCAGTTCTTC. Amino acids: CASSLVLAGAFNEQFF.

This chain joins TRBV19 and TRBJ2-1, with 7 bases matching TRBD1. The CDR3 covers 13 residues. V was clipped by 5 bases and J by 8 bases; unmatched bases: 6. Looked up from germline, CDR1 is LNHDA and CDR2 is SQIVND (reference sequence). This chain's CDR3 is CASSRVGGDEQFF. The CDR3 region has the DNA TGTGCCAGTAGTCGGGTAGGGGGCGATGAGCAGTTCTTC. The full variable domain, rest sourced from reference TRBV19 and TRBJ2-1, is DGGITQSPKYLFRKEGQNVTLSCEQNLNHDAMYWYRQDPGQGLRLIYYSQIVNDFQKGDIAEGYSVSREKKESFPLTVTSAQKNPTAFYLCASSRVGGDEQFFGPGTRLTVL.

There are a few counts of this clone. The chain couples TRBV7-2 to TRBJ2-7; D might be TRBD1 (6 bases). Germline lookup yields CDR1 SGHTA and CDR2 FQGNSA. There are 15 residues in the CDR3. Between the trimmed V and J ends, which lost 4 bases and 2 bases, there was a span of 15 bases. The chain's CDR3 is CASSSAGQRTYEQYF. The CDR3 region has the DNA TGTGCCAGCAGCTCCGCCGGACAGCGCACCTACGAGCAGTACTTC. Full variable domain (outside the CDR3, taken from reference TRBV7-2 and TRBJ2-7): GAGVSQSPSNKVTEKGKDVELRCDPISGHTALYWYRQSLGQGLEFLIYFQGNSAPDKSGLPSDRFSAERTGGSVSTLTIQRTQQEDSAVYLCASSSAGQRTYEQYFGPGTRLTVT.

This chain connects TRBV5-6 to TRBJ1-2; D not certain. The CDR3 contains 14 residues. The germline CDR1 and CDR2 sequences are SGHDT and YYEEEE. V lost 4 bases to trimming and J lost 4 bases, with 14 bases between them. The CDR3 sequence is CASSQGGSLYGYTF. The CDR3 bases are TGTGCCAGCAGCCAAGGAGGGTCCCTCTATGGCTACACCTTC. Filled out from reference TRBV5-6 and TRBJ1-2, the complete variable domain reads DAGVTQSPTHLIKTRGQQVTLRCSPKSGHDTVSWYQQALGQGPQFIFQYYEEEERQRGNFPDRFSGHQFPNYSSELNVNALLLGDSALYLCASSQGGSLYGYTFGSGTRLTVV.

J is TRBJ1-3 and V is TRBV11-3; D unclear. Looked up from germline, CDR1 is SGHNT and CDR2 is YENEEA. CDR3 length equals 18 residues. V was trimmed by 0 bases and J by 4 bases, leaving 19 bases between them. The CDR3 is CASSLDSAGAYPGNTIYF. The CDR3 DNA reads TGTGCCAGCAGCTTAGATTCGGCGGGAGCATACCCAGGAAACACCATATATTTT.

Only one count was recorded for this clone. V and J are TRBV24-1 and TRBJ1-2, with D unresolved. Per germline, CDR1 KGHDR and CDR2 SFDVKD. The CDR3 is 11 amino acids. V lost 3 bases to trimming and J lost 6 bases, with 4 bases between them. CDR3 region: CATSDIDGYTF. The DNA for the CDR3 is TGTGCCACCAGTGATATAGATGGCTACACCTTC.

The count of this clone is one. The gene calls are TRBV18 and TRBJ2-3, with D perhaps TRBD2 (5 bases). Germline V lookup: CDR1 KGHSH, CDR2 LQKENI. This CDR3 has 13 amino acids. The V gene lost 6 bases and the J gene lost 8 bases, with 15 bases spanning the gap. CDR3 amino acids: CASSPSGGATQYF. In DNA form, the CDR3 reads TGTGCCAGCTCCCCGAGTGGAGGAGCTACGCAGTATTTT.

V usage is TRBV19 and J usage is TRBJ2-2; tentatively, D is TRBD1 (6 bases). Trimming shortened V by 6 bases and J by 5 bases, and 16 bases separated the two germline ends. This CDR3 contains 15 residues. Germline CDR1 LNHDA, CDR2 SQIVND (reference sequence). The CDR3: CASSNRELSTGELFF. The CDR3 nucleotides are TGTGCCAGTAGCAACAGGGAGTTATCTACCGGGGAGCTGTTTTTT. The whole variable domain, filled in from reference TRBV19 and TRBJ2-2, reads DGGITQSPKYLFRKEGQNVTLSCEQNLNHDAMYWYRQDPGQGLRLIYYSQIVNDFQKGDIAEGYSVSREKKESFPLTVTSAQKNPTAFYLCASSNRELSTGELFFGEGSRLTVL.

The chain recombines TRBV28 with TRBJ1-1; D possibly corresponds to TRBD1 (5 bases). This CDR3 region has 11 residues. CDR1 and CDR2 from the germline V gene are MDHEN and SYDVKM. Trimming took 9 bases from V and 4 from J, leaving 9 bases between them. CDR3 DNA sequence: TGTGCCAGTAGGGGATTCACTGAAGCTTTCTTT. Translating it yields CASRGFTEAFF.

V is TRBV29-1 and J is TRBJ2-3; TRBD2 aligns across 7 bases. This CDR3 has 12 amino acids. V shed 7 bases, J shed 1 base, and the junction held 2 bases outside the gene matches. CDR1 is SQVTM and CDR2 is ANQGSEA in the germline V gene. CDR3 protein: CSGRGGTDTQYF. CDR3 sequence (DNA): TGCAGCGGTCGGGGGGGCACAGATACGCAGTATTTT.

The chain joins TRBV28 to TRBJ2-2, with D possibly being TRBD1 (6 bases). The germline gives CDR1 MDHEN, CDR2 SYDVKM. This CDR3 is 15 amino acids long. The V gene lost 1 base and the J gene lost 1 base, with 7 bases spanning the gap. CDR3 in DNA: TGTGCCAGCAGTTTATCGGGACAGAACACCGGGGAGCTGTTTTTT. It specifies CASSLSGQNTGELFF.

The gene calls are TRBV27 and TRBJ1-1, with D unresolved. CDR3 length: 14 residues. Trimming left V 3 bases short and J 1 base short, with 9 bases between. Germline-derived CDR1 and CDR2 are MNHEY and SMNVEV (reference sequence). CDR3 amino acids: CASSFAGQNTEAFF. The CDR3 coding sequence is TGTGCCAGCAGTTTCGCGGGTCAGAACACTGAAGCTTTCTTT.

The J gene is TRBJ2-1, the V gene TRBV7-7; D perhaps matches TRBD1 (6 bases). The CDR3 has 13 amino acids. Germline assignment: CDR1 SSHAT and CDR2 FNYEAQ (reference sequence). Trimming left V 4 bases short and J 5 bases short, with 9 bases between. As DNA, the CDR3 is TGTGCCAGCAGCTATCGACAGGACAATGAGCAGTTCTTC. It is translated as CASSYRQDNEQFF.